This T cell receptor beta chain derives from a study of vaccination effects on CD4 cells after COVID-19. Study at large: Each participant received a vaccine that was either BNT162b2 or mRNA-1273, given as two doses.

After expansion with viral peptide pools in the ViraFEST assay, antigen-specific CD4+ T cells were sequenced. Culture lasted roughly eleven days before CD4+ T cell isolation. Recipients of the vaccine had no prior SARS-CoV-2 infection and negative nucleocapsid antibodies. V lost 2 bases, J lost 5 bases, and 10 bases lay in between. The CDR3 is 13 amino acids. The germline CDR1 and CDR2 sequences are KGHSH and LQKENI. Profiling relied on immunoSEQ multiplex PCR, and the TCRdb table lists in-frame clones only, not all of them. The sample has 40,000 to 50,000 clones, around 68% seen once. As concerns this clone: Its cognate antigen is unknown.

This clonotype was obtained from a human donor who received a COVID-19 vaccine. The chain uses TRBV18 and TRBJ2-7, with TRBD2 as a possible D gene (5 bases). The sequencing here drew on CD4+ T cells from PBMCs cultured with HCoV-OC43 spike peptides, taken before COVID-19 vaccination. Regarding subset: HCoV-OC43 spike overlapping peptide pool stimulation. The CDR3 region has the DNA TGTGCCAGCTCACCAATAGCGTCCCACGAGCAGTACTTC. As protein: CASSPIASHEQYF.